The sample holds a few counts of the clone carrying this TCR beta chain. Cells stained for CD3, CD4, CD8, CD45RA and CD27 were sorted into four subsets. In germline, CDR1 is DFQATT, CDR2 SNEGSKA (reference sequence). V was trimmed by 5 bases and J by 8 bases, leaving 18 bases between them. This CDR3 region has 14 residues. This sample stems from a study of naive and memory T cell subsets. Two oligonucleotides, mixed equimolar, formed the beta constant-region primer covering TRBC1 and TRBC2. Nested alpha and beta constant-region primers with the SP2 primer drove four PCR rounds on ligated cDNA. An oligonucleotide with the SP2 primer and a 12-nucleotide UMI was ligated to the cDNA 3' end. TCRdb independently ran MiXCR on the UMI-ligation and nested PCR reads; one entry per CDR3 protein. The sample has about 120,000 distinct CDR3 sequences; around a third are singletons.

The V and J genes are TRBV20-1 and TRBJ1-4, with D perhaps matching TRBD1 (5 bases). Sequences were obtained from central memory CD4+ T cells from blood. This sequence was found in a human donor in good health. The CDR3 nucleotides are TGCAGTGCTCTAGCGGGCAGGGAAGGCGAAAAACTGTTTTTT. This gives the protein CSALAGREGEKLFF.